What follows are 21 T cell receptor beta chains derived from one specimen sequenced in a study of blood T cell repertoires in COVID-19. Repertoires were generated with immunoSEQ multiplex PCR, while TCRdb's copy carries only in-frame clones and drops some. The repertoire holds 77,000 or so clones, with around 90% as singletons. The source material was peripheral blood. The receptors originated from a middle-aged man with active COVID-19.

The rearrangement links TRBV6-1 to TRBJ1-3; 9 bases agree with TRBD1. CDR3 length: 15 residues. Germline CDR1 is MNHNS and CDR2 is SASEGT. Unmatched junction bases numbered 6, after V lost 1 base and J lost 8 bases. In DNA, the CDR3 is TGTGCCAGCAGTGAAGTTGGGGACAGGGCGTACACCATATATTTT. Its translation: CASSEVGDRAYTIYF.

In its sample, this clone was seen once. V is TRBV4-2 and J is TRBJ2-3; possible D gene TRBD2, 5 bases. Looked up from germline, CDR1 is LGHNA and CDR2 is YNFKEQ. The CDR3 is 15 amino acids. The V gene lost 1 base and the J gene lost 4 bases, with 12 bases spanning the gap. The CDR3 here is CASSQGGQVSDTQYF. The CDR3 DNA reads TGTGCCAGCAGCCAAGGAGGGCAGGTTTCAGATACGCAGTATTTT.

The V call is TRBV1, the J call TRBJ2-5; TRBD2 is the table's D call and was not checked against the DNA. TRBV1 is described as a pseudogene. The CDR3 runs to 16 residues. The CDR3 spells CTSSQEESGGQETQYF. The CDR3 bases are TGCACCAGCAGCCAAGAGGAGAGCGGGGGACAAGAGACCCAGTACTTC.

The chain has TRBV6-5 and TRBJ2-3; 7 bases match TRBD2. Unmatched junction bases numbered 3, after V lost 7 bases and J lost 8 bases. In germline, CDR1 is MNHEY, CDR2 SVGAGI. The CDR3 contains 11 residues. The CDR3 DNA sequence: TGTGCCAGCACCAGCGGGATTACGCAGTATTTT. Its protein product is CASTSGITQYF.

The chain recombines TRBV10-3 with TRBJ2-2; D is ambiguous. Germline V gene data show CDR1 as ENHRY and CDR2 as SYGVKD. This CDR3 is built from 15 residues. V was shortened by 3 bases and J by 7 bases, with 15 bases between the two germline ends. CDR3 sequence (DNA): TGTGCCATCAGTGACATTAGCTTGACGGGCGGGGAGCTGTTTTTT. This sequence encodes CAISDISLTGGELFF.

This chain links TRBV5-6 with TRBJ2-5; 8 bases map to TRBD1. The CDR3 length is 14 residues. Germline lookup yields CDR1 SGHDT and CDR2 YYEEEE. V dropped 4 bases and J dropped 7; count of bases not matched to a gene: 9. The CDR3 DNA sequence: TGTGCCAGCAGCCAGGGGGCACTCGCAGTGACCCAGTACTTC. Translated, it gives CASSQGALAVTQYF. The full variable domain, with the rest looked up from reference TRBV5-6 and TRBJ2-5, is DAGVTQSPTHLIKTRGQQVTLRCSPKSGHDTVSWYQQALGQGPQFIFQYYEEEERQRGNFPDRFSGHQFPNYSSELNVNALLLGDSALYLCASSQGALAVTQYFGPGTRLLVL.

The chain links TRBV29-1 to TRBJ1-2, with D possibly matching TRBD1 (5 bases). Germline V gene sequence: CDR1 SQVTM, CDR2 ANQGSEA. The CDR3 is made up of 15 amino acids. The V end lost 4 bases, the J end lost 8 bases, and 23 bases lay between the germline ends. The CDR3 region is CSVGSPDQTVSGYTF. CDR3 bases: TGCAGCGTTGGGTCGCCCGATCAGACAGTCTCGGGCTACACCTTC.

V is TRBV15 and J is TRBJ2-7; tentative D call: TRBD2 (5 bases). Germline CDR1 and CDR2: LNHNV and YYDKDF (reference sequence). This CDR3 region has 13 residues. Deletions cut 3 bases from V and 2 bases from J, with 8 bases between. CDR3 residues: CATSRDSTYEQYF. In DNA, the CDR3 is TGTGCCACCAGCAGGGACTCTACCTACGAGCAGTACTTC. The complete variable domain, with remaining parts taken from reference TRBV15 and TRBJ2-7, reads DAMVIQNPRYQVTQFGKPVTLSCSQTLNHNVMYWYQQKSSQAPKLLFHYYDKDFNNEADTPDNFQSRRPNTSFCFLDIRSPGLGDTAMYLCATSRDSTYEQYFGPGTRLTVT.

As to this clone: Other nucleotide sequences from this sample produce the same CDR3. This chain uses TRBV5-6 with TRBJ1-2; TRBD1 might be the D (5 bases). The length of the CDR3 is 15 residues. V lost 0 bases, J lost 1 base, and 10 bases lay in between. Germline lookup yields CDR1 SGHDT and CDR2 YYEEEE. This chain's CDR3 is CASSLESGFNYGYTF. CDR3 bases: TGTGCCAGCAGCTTGGAGTCAGGGTTTAACTATGGCTACACCTTC.

The chain recombines TRBV27 with TRBJ1-2; D perhaps matches TRBD1 (6 bases). The CDR3 spans 13 residues. Trimming took off 10 bases at V and 0 bases at J, with 12 bases between the two ends. Germline lookup yields CDR1 MNHEY and CDR2 SMNVEV (reference sequence). The CDR3 is CATYRVTNYGYTF. CDR3 in DNA: TGTGCCACATACAGGGTGACTAACTATGGCTACACCTTC.

The CDR3 coding sequence is TGTGCTAACAGGCAGCCAGTACGACAGGGACAAGGGACCGGGGAGCTGTTTTTT. Translation gives CANRQPVRQGQGTGELFF. J is TRBJ2-2 and V is TRBV5-8; 7 bases are shared with TRBD1. This CDR3 spans 18 amino acids. Germline V gene lookup returns CDR1 SGHTS and CDR2 YDEGEE.

The chain employs TRBV2 and TRBJ1-6, with D maybe TRBD1 (6 bases). Trimming took 8 bases from V and 8 from J, leaving 13 bases between them. The germline V gene encodes CDR1 SNHLY and CDR2 FYNNEI. The CDR3 has 13 residues. In DNA form, the CDR3 reads TGTGCCAGCCAAGGGACACTATATTCACCCCTCCACTTT. Translated: CASQGTLYSPLHF.

The gene calls are TRBV29-1 and TRBJ1-5; 7 bases line up with TRBD1. Germline CDR1 SQVTM, CDR2 ANQGSEA. The CDR3 is made up of 13 amino acids. V gave up 5 bases and J gave up 3 bases; unmatched junction bases: 4. The CDR3 nucleotides read TGCAGCGTTACAACAGGGGTCAATCAGCCCCAGCATTTT. Translating it yields CSVTTGVNQPQHF.

This chain connects TRBV2 to TRBJ1-2; no definite D call. Looked up from germline, CDR1 is SNHLY and CDR2 is FYNNEI. The length of the CDR3 is 12 residues. V was trimmed by 1 base and J by 4 bases, leaving 4 bases between them. CDR3 DNA sequence: TGTGCCAGCAGTGAAGGGGCCTATGGCTACACCTTC. This sequence encodes CASSEGAYGYTF.

The V and J genes are TRBV15 and TRBJ2-1; maybe TRBD1 (6 bases). The germline gives CDR1 LNHNV, CDR2 YYDKDF (reference sequence). The CDR3 runs to 17 residues. V was clipped by 0 bases and J by 6 bases, with 18 bases between them. Here the CDR3 reads CATSRDPPAGASNEQFF. DNA of the CDR3: TGTGCCACCAGCAGAGATCCCCCGGCAGGGGCGTCCAATGAGCAGTTCTTC.

V gene TRBV14 combines with J gene TRBJ2-1; D is undetermined. This CDR3 comprises 16 residues. V was shortened by 3 bases and J by 5 bases, with 17 bases between the two germline ends. In germline, CDR1 is SGHDN, CDR2 FVKESK. The CDR3 region has the DNA TGTGCCAGCAGCCACCCTACCGCGACAAGAAACAATGAGCAGTTCTTC. It translates to CASSHPTATRNNEQFF.

The chain has TRBV18 and TRBJ2-6; tentatively, D is TRBD1 (5 bases). CDR1 and CDR2 (germline): KGHSH, LQKENI. This CDR3 is built from 14 residues. V was trimmed by 4 bases and J by 6 bases, leaving 10 bases between them. The chain's CDR3 is CASSQAGQANVLTF. The CDR3 DNA reads TGTGCCAGCTCACAAGCCGGACAGGCCAACGTCCTGACTTTC.

This clone occurred once. This sequence joins TRBV29-1 and TRBJ2-5, with D tentatively TRBD2 (6 bases). The CDR3 has 12 residues. Deletions cut 4 bases from V and 3 bases from J, with 9 bases between. CDR1 and CDR2 (germline): SQVTM, ANQGSEA. The CDR3: CSVGGEEETQYF. In DNA form, the CDR3 reads TGCAGCGTTGGTGGGGAGGAAGAGACCCAGTACTTC.

This chain uses TRBV7-2 with TRBJ1-5; 8 bases are shared with TRBD1. Trimming removed 3 bases from V and 4 bases from J; junction bases left unmatched: 2. The CDR3 spans 14 residues. The V gene's germline CDR1 is SGHTA and CDR2 FQGNSA. CDR3 amino acids: CASSLDRENQPQHF. The CDR3 DNA sequence: TGTGCCAGCAGCTTGGACAGGGAGAATCAGCCCCAGCATTTT. Full variable domain (remainder filled in from reference TRBV7-2 and TRBJ1-5): GAGVSQSPSNKVTEKGKDVELRCDPISGHTALYWYRQSLGQGLEFLIYFQGNSAPDKSGLPSDRFSAERTGGSVSTLTIQRTQQEDSAVYLCASSLDRENQPQHFGDGTRLSIL.

V and J are TRBV2 and TRBJ1-6; 8 bases line up with TRBD1. From germline, CDR1 is SNHLY and CDR2 FYNNEI. This CDR3 contains 14 residues. Germline trimming cut 8 bases from V and 7 bases from J; bases unmatched to any gene: 7. CDR3 sequence: CASGLTGANSPLHF. CDR3 DNA sequence: TGTGCCAGCGGGCTGACAGGGGCAAATTCACCCCTCCACTTT.

This rearrangement joins TRBV11-3 to TRBJ2-7; a weak D match, TRBD1 (6 bases). This CDR3 has 13 amino acids. Looked up from germline, CDR1 is SGHNT and CDR2 is YENEEA. Trimming cost V 5 bases and J 2 bases, with 10 bases left between them. The DNA of the CDR3 is TGTGCCAGCAGCAGCCGGGACACCTACGAGCAGTACTTC. Encoded protein: CASSSRDTYEQYF.